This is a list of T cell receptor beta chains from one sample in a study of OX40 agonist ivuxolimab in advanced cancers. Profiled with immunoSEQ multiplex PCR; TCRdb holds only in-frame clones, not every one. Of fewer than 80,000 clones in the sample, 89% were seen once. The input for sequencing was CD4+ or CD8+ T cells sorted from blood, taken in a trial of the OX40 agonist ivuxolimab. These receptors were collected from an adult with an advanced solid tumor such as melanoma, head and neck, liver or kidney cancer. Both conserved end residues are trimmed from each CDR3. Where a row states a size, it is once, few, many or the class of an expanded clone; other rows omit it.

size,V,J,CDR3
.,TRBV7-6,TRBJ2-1,ASSVGLAGNEQF
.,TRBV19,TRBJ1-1,ASLGNTEAF
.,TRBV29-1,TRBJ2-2,SVPHPSGTGELF
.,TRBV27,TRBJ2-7,ASGDSSYEQY
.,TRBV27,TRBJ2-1,ASREPSSYNEQF
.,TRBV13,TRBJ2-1,ASSFETNQPNEQF
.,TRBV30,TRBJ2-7,AWSVMSGVYEQY
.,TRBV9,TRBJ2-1,ASSKSGTTYNEQF
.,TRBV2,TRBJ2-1,ASSWDSESSYNEQF
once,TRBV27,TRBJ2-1,ASSSVPGEQF